A selection of T cell receptor beta chains follows, all from one sample in a study of control samples from healthy donors and cancer patients. Sequenced by immunoSEQ multiplex PCR; TCRdb stores in-frame clones only, minus some. The table has tens of thousands of clones, around 87% seen once. The sequencing input was blood. The receptors derive from a middle-aged man in good health. Both conserved end residues are part of each CDR3. The D gene is left open where the match is weak. Size is stated for part of the rows, as once, few or many counts, or as a class when the clone is expanded.

j_call: TRBJ2-7
clone_size: .
d_call: TRBD1
v_call: TRBV2
cdr3_nt: TGTGCCAGCAGTCTCCGACAGGGCCCCTACGAGCAGTACTTC
cdr3_aa: CASSLRQGPYEQYF

j_call: TRBJ1-2
clone_size: .
d_call: TRBD1
v_call: TRBV4-3
cdr3_nt: TGCGCCAGCAGCCCAGGGGGGTCCAACTATGGCTACACCTTC
cdr3_aa: CASSPGGSNYGYTF

j_call: TRBJ1-6
clone_size: .
d_call: .
v_call: TRBV19
cdr3_nt: TGTGCCAGTAGTAGGGCGGACGGGGGGCTTAGTTCACCCCTCCACTTT
cdr3_aa: CASSRADGGLSSPLHF

j_call: TRBJ1-6
clone_size: .
d_call: .
v_call: TRBV6-2/TRBV6-3
cdr3_nt: TGTGCCAGCAGTTACTCGTCGTCGGCGGGCTCACCCCTCCACTTT
cdr3_aa: CASSYSSSAGSPLHF

j_call: TRBJ2-5
clone_size: once
d_call: TRBD2
v_call: TRBV10-3
cdr3_nt: TGTGCCATTGGGACTAGCGGGAGGGGAGAGACCCAGTACTTC
cdr3_aa: CAIGTSGRGETQYF

j_call: TRBJ1-2
clone_size: .
d_call: .
v_call: TRBV7-2
cdr3_nt: TGTGCCAGCAGCTTAGCGCCGGCTAACTATGGCTACACCTTC
cdr3_aa: CASSLAPANYGYTF

j_call: TRBJ1-5
clone_size: .
d_call: .
v_call: TRBV5-8
cdr3_nt: TGTGCCAGCAGCCTCTGGGGGGGTCAGCCCCAGCATTTT
cdr3_aa: CASSLWGGQPQHF

j_call: TRBJ1-2
clone_size: once
d_call: .
v_call: TRBV5-1
cdr3_nt: TGCGCCAGCAGCTTGGCCGGGGGCGGTGATGGCTACACCTTC
cdr3_aa: CASSLAGGGDGYTF

j_call: TRBJ2-2
clone_size: .
d_call: TRBD2
v_call: TRBV5-1
cdr3_nt: TGCGCCAGCAGCTTGGAGCCTAGCGGGGCCGGGGAGCTGTTTTTT
cdr3_aa: CASSLEPSGAGELFF

j_call: TRBJ1-1
clone_size: .
d_call: .
v_call: TRBV4-1
cdr3_nt: TGCGCCAGCAGCCAACGAAGTCTCAGACAGCTGAACACTGAAGCTTTCTTT
cdr3_aa: CASSQRSLRQLNTEAFF

j_call: TRBJ1-1
clone_size: .
d_call: .
v_call: TRBV6-4
cdr3_nt: TGTGCCAGCAGTAGACAGCTGAACACTGAAGCTTTCTTT
cdr3_aa: CASSRQLNTEAFF

j_call: TRBJ1-1
clone_size: .
d_call: .
v_call: TRBV20-1
cdr3_nt: TGCAGTGCCGGGCGGGATGAAGCTTTCTTT
cdr3_aa: CSAGRDEAFF

j_call: TRBJ2-7
clone_size: .
d_call: TRBD2
v_call: TRBV6-5
cdr3_nt: TGTGGCGGAGGGGAGCGGGAGGGCCGAGCGCAGTACTTC
cdr3_aa: CGGGEREGRAQYF

j_call: TRBJ2-3
clone_size: .
d_call: TRBD2
v_call: TRBV20-1
cdr3_nt: TGCAGTGCTAGTTCAGCGGGGAGCACAGATACGCAGTATTTT
cdr3_aa: CSASSAGSTDTQYF

j_call: TRBJ1-1
clone_size: .
d_call: .
v_call: TRBV6-2/TRBV6-3
cdr3_nt: TGTGCCAGCAGCCGGGGGCGCGGGAGCACTGAAGCTTTCTTT
cdr3_aa: CASSRGRGSTEAFF

j_call: TRBJ2-5
clone_size: .
d_call: .
v_call: TRBV2
cdr3_nt: TGTGCCAGCCGAGGGGGGGCGGGCGGACAAGAGACCCAGTACTTC
cdr3_aa: CASRGGAGGQETQYF

j_call: TRBJ2-7
clone_size: .
d_call: .
v_call: TRBV24-1
cdr3_nt: TGTGCCACCAGTGATCCATTAGATCGGGCCGAGCAGTACTTC
cdr3_aa: CATSDPLDRAEQYF